This TCR beta chain was identified in a study of shared clonotypes between healthy human individuals. The authors divided CD4+ cells into CD45RA+ naive and CD45RA-negative memory subsets. The repertoire was sequenced with immunoSEQ multiplex PCR; TCRdb's copy has only in-frame clones and lacks some. The sample includes a few million clones, around 95% seen only once; the top ten take around 0.13%. The CDR3 length is 14 residues. V gave up 1 base and J gave up 3 bases, with 10 bases separating them. Germline V gene data show CDR1 as SGHAT and CDR2 as FQNNGV. Input material: naive CD4+ T cells sorted from blood. The sample's subset: CD45RA+ positively selected. The clonotype originates from a young man in good health. This sequence joins TRBV11-2 and TRBJ2-7; D is unresolved. The CDR3 sequence is CASSLGSWGYEQYF. The CDR3 bases are TGTGCCAGCAGCTTAGGATCCTGGGGCTACGAGCAGTACTTC.